These 26 T cell receptor beta chains originate from one sample sequenced in a study of cytomegalovirus exposure and HLA in healthy donors. The PCR employed 60 Vbeta primers together with 13 Jbeta primers. Clones were read by immunoSEQ multiplex PCR, and TCRdb kept only the in-frame ones, dropping some. The sample consists of 150,000 to 200,000 clones, less than 90% of them appearing once. Sequenced sample: PBMCs. The origin of the receptors is a man aged 18 to 35 in good health and CMV-seronegative.

By sample fraction, this clone is large. This rearrangement joins TRBV15 to TRBJ1-4; perhaps TRBD1 as D (5 bases). CDR1 is LNHNV and CDR2 is YYDKDF in the germline V gene (reference sequence). This CDR3 comprises 15 residues. The V end was cut by 0 bases, the J end by 7 bases, with 12 bases between. The CDR3 loop is CATSRDHRRGEKLFF. In DNA, the CDR3 is TGTGCCACCAGCAGAGATCACAGAAGGGGTGAAAAACTGTTTTTT.

This sequence joins TRBV5-1 and TRBJ1-2; D call uncertain. Trimming shortened V by 2 bases and J by 3 bases, and 8 bases separated the two germline ends. Germline V gene sequence: CDR1 SGHRS, CDR2 YFSETQ. The CDR3 consists of 13 residues. CDR3 region: CASSLEGDYGYTF. Written as DNA, the CDR3 is TGCGCCAGCAGCTTAGAGGGAGACTATGGCTACACCTTC.

This rearrangement joins TRBV2 to TRBJ2-3, with 7 positions matching TRBD1. The CDR3 consists of 14 residues. Per germline, CDR1 SNHLY and CDR2 FYNNEI. V shed 3 bases and J 6 bases; nucleotides not matched to a gene: 6. CDR3 protein: CASSENRGADTQYF. CDR3 sequence (DNA): TGTGCCAGCAGTGAGAACAGGGGTGCGGATACGCAGTATTTT.

In DNA form, the CDR3 reads TGTGCCACCACCCGACAGGGCACTGAGCAGTTCTTC. It yields the protein CATTRQGTEQFF. The chain combines TRBV19 with TRBJ2-1, with 7 bases that match TRBD1. Germline V gene lookup returns CDR1 LNHDA and CDR2 SQIVND (reference sequence). The CDR3 consists of 12 residues. Unmatched junction bases numbered 9, after V lost 10 bases and J lost 9 bases.

The chain combines TRBV5-4 with TRBJ2-3; 10 nucleotides match TRBD2. The CDR3 sequence is 16 residues long. Germline assignment: CDR1 SGHNT and CDR2 YYREEE (reference sequence). J gave up 1 base and V 4 bases, and 6 bases lay outside the gene matches. The CDR3 nucleotides read TGTGCCAGCAGCCCAGGCCTAGCGGGGGGCACAGATACGCAGTATTTT. Amino acids: CASSPGLAGGTDTQYF.

The genes are TRBV29-1 and TRBJ2-2; TRBD2 aligns across 10 bases. This CDR3 has 14 amino acids. CDR1 is SQVTM and CDR2 is ANQGSEA in the germline V gene. The trim removed 7 bases at V and 3 bases at J, leaving 5 bases unmatched. The CDR3 DNA sequence: TGCAGCGGGAAGCGGGAGGGGGACACCGGGGAGCTGTTTTTT. It is translated as CSGKREGDTGELFF.

This chain uses TRBV5-6 with TRBJ2-7; 8 nucleotides match TRBD1. The germline gives CDR1 SGHDT, CDR2 YYEEEE. With V trimmed by 4 bases and J by 0 bases, 6 bases remained unmatched. The CDR3 has 15 amino acids. Written as DNA, the CDR3 is TGTGCCAGCAGCCTCGGACAGGGCCTCTCCTACGAGCAGTACTTC. It encodes CASSLGQGLSYEQYF.

V and J are TRBV30 and TRBJ2-5; 15 bases map to TRBD2. The CDR3 has 14 residues. V lost 5 bases and J lost 4; bases outside the gene matches: 2. Germline CDR1 reads GTSNPN; CDR2 reads SVGIG (reference sequence). CDR3 in DNA: TGTGCCTGGGGACTAGCGGGGGGGCCAGAGACCCAGTACTTC. Its translation is CAWGLAGGPETQYF.

The chain employs TRBV1 and TRBJ2-7; the table's D call, TRBD2, was not checked against the DNA. TRBV1 is noted as a pseudogene. This CDR3 is built from 15 residues. The CDR3 loop reads CTSSQGTSGSGEQYF. The CDR3 DNA follows: TGCACCAGCAGCCAAGGGACTAGCGGATCCGGGGAGCAGTACTTC.

V gene TRBV10-3 combines with J gene TRBJ2-1; the D is unclear. Deletions cut 3 bases from V and 6 bases from J, with 6 bases between. This CDR3 is 12 amino acids long. CDR1 ENHRY and CDR2 SYGVKD come from the germline V gene. The CDR3 region is CAISDSGNEQFF. The CDR3 DNA follows: TGTGCCATCAGTGACAGTGGCAATGAGCAGTTCTTC.

The chain links TRBV7-9 to TRBJ2-7; TRBD2 might be the D (6 bases). Trimming cost V 4 bases and J 8 bases, with 24 bases left between them. The CDR3 covers 16 residues. The germline gives CDR1 SEHNR, CDR2 FQNEAQ (reference sequence). The CDR3 is CASSSSTPREEHKQYF. The CDR3 region has the DNA TGTGCCAGCAGCTCATCAACCCCGCGGGAAGAACACAAGCAGTACTTC.

In this sample, this clone turned up a few times. The rearrangement links TRBV6-6 to TRBJ1-5; 7 nucleotides match TRBD1. The CDR3 covers 12 residues. The V gene's germline CDR1 is MNHNY and CDR2 SVGAGI (reference sequence). With V trimmed by 6 bases and J by 9 bases, 5 bases remained unmatched. CDR3 coding DNA: TGTGCCAGCAGCTTCAGGGGGAGGCCCCAGCATTTT. As protein: CASSFRGRPQHF.

V gene TRBV19 combines with J gene TRBJ1-6; unclear D gene. Between the trimmed V and J ends, which lost 3 bases and 5 bases, there was a span of 8 bases. Germline CDR1 is LNHDA and CDR2 is SQIVND (reference sequence). This CDR3 is built from 14 residues. The CDR3 here is CASSINPHNSPLHF. CDR3 in DNA: TGTGCCAGTAGTATTAATCCCCATAATTCACCCCTCCACTTT.

The rearrangement joins TRBV19 to TRBJ1-1, with a weak D call TRBD1 (6 bases). Trimming cost V 4 bases and J 6 bases, with 12 bases left between them. The CDR3 has 13 amino acids. Germline V gene sequence: CDR1 LNHDA, CDR2 SQIVND (reference sequence). The CDR3 DNA reads TGTGCCAGTAGTACCACCAGACAGGCTGAAGCTTTCTTT. This sequence encodes CASSTTRQAEAFF.

The chain carries TRBV28 and TRBJ2-7, with 7 nucleotides matching TRBD1. The junction had 13 bases not matched to a gene; V was cut back by 4 bases and J by 7 bases. From germline, CDR1 is MDHEN and CDR2 SYDVKM. The CDR3 contains 15 residues. The CDR3 spells CASSSRRDSMEEQYF. The CDR3 nucleotides are TGTGCCAGCAGTTCGCGCCGGGACAGCATGGAAGAGCAGTACTTC.

V gene TRBV6-4 combines with J gene TRBJ1-1, with D possibly TRBD1 on 6 matching bases. Trimming stripped 6 bases from V and 3 bases from J, with 11 bases between. The CDR3 sequence is 13 residues long. Germline V gene sequence: CDR1 MRHNA, CDR2 SNTAGT. CDR3 residues: CASSQGWDTEAFF. CDR3 DNA sequence: TGTGCCAGCAGCCAGGGGTGGGACACTGAAGCTTTCTTT.

This chain uses TRBV11-2 with TRBJ2-3, with D unclear. V lost 0 bases and J 0 bases, leaving 10 bases between the germline ends. CDR1 is SGHAT, CDR2 FQNNGV, per germline. CDR3 length: 16 residues. The CDR3 sequence is CASSLEWSLSTDTQYF. Here the CDR3 DNA reads TGTGCCAGCAGCTTAGAGTGGAGCCTAAGCACAGATACGCAGTATTTT.

This clone was recorded a few times. The J gene is TRBJ2-4, the V gene TRBV2; possibly TRBD1 for D (6 bases). With 7 bases removed from V and 2 bases from J, the gap between germline ends came to 18 bases. CDR1 SNHLY and CDR2 FYNNEI come from the germline V gene. The CDR3 totals 16 residues. DNA of the CDR3: TGTGCCAGCACCGCCCTCCAGGGGATTACCAAAAACATTCAGTACTTC. Its protein product is CASTALQGITKNIQYF.

The V call is TRBV4-1, the J call TRBJ2-7; a possible D gene is TRBD2 (6 bases). Per germline, CDR1 MGHRA and CDR2 YSYEKL. The CDR3 contains 14 residues. Trimming pared 1 base from V and 2 bases from J, leaving 9 bases between. In DNA form, the CDR3 reads TGCGCCAGCAGCCAAGGGGAGGCGCCCTACGAGCAGTACTTC. Its protein product is CASSQGEAPYEQYF.

The chain employs TRBV9 and TRBJ1-5; 7 nucleotides agree with TRBD1. J lost 0 bases, V lost 5 bases, and 5 bases had no gene match. The CDR3 has 15 amino acids. Germline V gives CDR1 SGDLS, CDR2 YYNGEE. The CDR3 nucleotides are TGTGCCAGCAGTCAGGGGGGTGGTAGCAATCAGCCCCAGCATTTT. It yields the protein CASSQGGGSNQPQHF.

V and J are TRBV6-5 and TRBJ1-2; TRBD1 matches 9 bases. Losses at the gene ends were 4 bases for V and 2 bases for J; bases not matched to a gene: 8. The CDR3 consists of 16 residues. Germline V gene sequence: CDR1 MNHEY, CDR2 SVGAGI. The CDR3, as DNA: TGTGCCAGCAGTTTTACAGGGGGCCTGGGGAACTATGGCTACACCTTC. This translates into CASSFTGGLGNYGYTF.

The CDR3 nucleotides are TGTGCCAGTAGTACGGGGGAGACCCTGATATACAATGAGCAGTTCTTC. It translates to CASSTGETLIYNEQFF. The V and J genes are TRBV19 and TRBJ2-1; D is perhaps TRBD2 (6 bases). In germline, CDR1 is LNHDA, CDR2 SQIVND (reference sequence). This CDR3 region has 16 residues. V was clipped by 4 bases and J by 4 bases, with 17 bases between them.

This rearrangement joins TRBV7-9 to TRBJ2-1, with 7 bases lining up with TRBD1. Germline loops: CDR1 SEHNR, CDR2 FQNEAQ (reference sequence). The V gene end was trimmed by 5 bases and the J gene end by 0 bases; junction bases not matched to a gene: 7. The CDR3 runs 16 residues. CDR3 sequence: CASSGGQDRSYNEQFF. In nucleotides, the CDR3 is TGTGCCAGCAGCGGCGGACAGGATCGCTCCTACAATGAGCAGTTCTTC.

The CDR3 nucleotides are TGTGCCAGCAGCCCTCGGGACAGCAGATACCAAGAGACCCAGTACTTC. This gives the protein CASSPRDSRYQETQYF. This chain links TRBV9 with TRBJ2-5; 7 bases fit TRBD1. Germline CDR1 and CDR2: SGDLS and YYNGEE. The ends lost 4 bases at V and 0 bases at J; junction bases unmatched: 9. This CDR3 is 16 amino acids long.

In its sample, this clone was seen once. This rearrangement joins TRBV5-1 to TRBJ2-5; 10 positions match TRBD1. The V gene end was trimmed by 4 bases and the J gene end by 3 bases; junction bases not matched to a gene: 3. CDR3 size: 14 residues. Germline V gives CDR1 SGHRS, CDR2 YFSETQ. CDR3 protein: CASSPGTGEETQYF. The CDR3 nucleotides are TGCGCCAGCAGCCCCGGGACAGGGGAAGAGACCCAGTACTTC. Variable domain in full (rest from reference TRBV5-1 and TRBJ2-5): KAGVTQTPRYLIKTRGQQVTLSCSPISGHRSVSWYQQTPGQGLQFLFEYFSETQRNKGNFPGRFSGRQFSNSRSEMNVSTLELGDSALYLCASSPGTGEETQYFGPGTRLLVL.

This sequence joins TRBV19 and TRBJ1-3; D gene uncertain. Trimming stripped 8 bases from V and 4 bases from J, with 9 bases between. Germline CDR1 and CDR2: LNHDA and SQIVND (reference sequence). The CDR3 has 12 amino acids. CDR3 DNA sequence: TGTGCCAGTCCCGCCGGGGGAAACACCATATATTTT. This encodes CASPAGGNTIYF.